Presented here are 4 T cell receptor beta chains from one specimen sequenced in a study of vaccination and CD4 T cells after COVID-19. Sequencing of DNA taken from cultured CD4+ T cells relied on the Oncomine TCR Beta short-read assay. Once CD4+ T cells had been cultured, genomic DNA was extracted from them. TCRdb reprocessed the PCR reads with MiXCR, giving one entry per CDR3 protein. The sample contains 8,000 to 10,000 distinct CDR3 sequences, about 35% of which appear only once. Their antigen targets remain unknown. Treatment in this sample: approximately 9-day PBMC culture with coronavirus spike peptide pools or control peptides (ViraFEST assay). Harvesting of the unexposed donor's CD4+ T cells predated the COVID-19 pandemic (2011-2018). Sequencing was done on a sample of CD4+ T cells from blood, cultured in vitro. These receptor sequences come from a human donor in good health.

This clonotype was counted a few times. This chain joins TRBV7-9 and TRBJ2-7; TRBD1 matches at 7 bases. V shed 5 bases and J 0 bases; nucleotides not matched to a gene: 4. CDR1 and CDR2 from the germline V gene are SEHNR and FQNEAQ (reference sequence). This CDR3 contains 14 residues. CDR3 nucleotide sequence: TGTGCCAGCAGCGCACAGGGGAGCTCCTACGAGCAGTACTTC. Protein: CASSAQGSSYEQYF.

This clonotype is medium-sized in the sample. V and J are TRBV9 and TRBJ2-1; no clear D gene. The germline gives CDR1 SGDLS, CDR2 YYNGEE. The V end lost 0 bases, the J end lost 4 bases, and 2 bases lay between the germline ends. CDR3 size: 12 residues. The chain's CDR3 is CASSVGYNEQFF. The CDR3 region has the DNA TGTGCCAGCAGCGTAGGATACAATGAGCAGTTCTTC.

In its sample, this clonotype was seen a few times. The gene calls are TRBV7-9 and TRBJ2-7; no clear D gene. CDR3 size: 12 residues. V shed 2 bases and J shed 0 bases, with 2 bases lying between them. In germline, CDR1 is SEHNR, CDR2 FQNEAQ (reference sequence). CDR3 residues: CASSLSSYEQYF. For the CDR3, the DNA is TGTGCCAGCAGCTTAAGCTCCTACGAGCAGTACTTC.

The DNA of the CDR3 is TGTGCCAGCAGCCCGCGACAGAACACTGAAGCTTTCTTT. Its translation is CASSPRQNTEAFF. The chain links TRBV7-2 to TRBJ1-1; D is ambiguous. The germline V and J ends were trimmed by 5 bases and 1 base, with 8 bases remaining between them. Germline CDR1 is SGHTA and CDR2 is FQGNSA. The CDR3 spans 13 residues.